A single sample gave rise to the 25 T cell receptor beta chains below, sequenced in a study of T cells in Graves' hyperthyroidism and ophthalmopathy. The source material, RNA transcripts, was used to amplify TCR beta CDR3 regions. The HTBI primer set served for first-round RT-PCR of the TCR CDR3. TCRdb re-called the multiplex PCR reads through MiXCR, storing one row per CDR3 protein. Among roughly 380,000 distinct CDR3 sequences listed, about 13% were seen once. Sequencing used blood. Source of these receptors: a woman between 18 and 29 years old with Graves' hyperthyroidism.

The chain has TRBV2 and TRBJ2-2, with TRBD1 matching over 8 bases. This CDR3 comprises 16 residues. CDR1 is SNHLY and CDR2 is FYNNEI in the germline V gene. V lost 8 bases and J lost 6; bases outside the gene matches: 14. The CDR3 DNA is TGTGCCAGCGAAAAATGGGGGACAGGCGTCGCCGGGGAGCTGTTTTTT. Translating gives CASEKWGTGVAGELFF.

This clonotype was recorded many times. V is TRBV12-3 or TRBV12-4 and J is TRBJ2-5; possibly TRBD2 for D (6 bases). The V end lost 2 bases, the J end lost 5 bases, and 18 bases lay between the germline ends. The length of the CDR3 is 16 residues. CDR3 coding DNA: TGTGCCAGCAGTTTACTGGCTAGCGAAATACTGGAGACCCAGTACTTC. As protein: CASSLLASEILETQYF.

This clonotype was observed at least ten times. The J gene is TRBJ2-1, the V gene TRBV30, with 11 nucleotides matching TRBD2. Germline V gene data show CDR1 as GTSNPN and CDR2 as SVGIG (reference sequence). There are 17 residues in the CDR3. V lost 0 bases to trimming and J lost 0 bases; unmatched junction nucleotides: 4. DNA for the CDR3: TGTGCCTGGAGTGTGATGGGACTAGCGGACTCCTACAATGAGCAGTTCTTC. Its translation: CAWSVMGLADSYNEQFF.

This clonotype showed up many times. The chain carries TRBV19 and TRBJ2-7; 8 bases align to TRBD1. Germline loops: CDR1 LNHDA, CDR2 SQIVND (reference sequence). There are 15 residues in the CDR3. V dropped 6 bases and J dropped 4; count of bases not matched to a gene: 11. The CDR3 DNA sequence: TGTGCCAGTAGGAGAGGGGACAGGCCTGTATACGAGCAGTACTTC. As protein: CASRRGDRPVYEQYF.

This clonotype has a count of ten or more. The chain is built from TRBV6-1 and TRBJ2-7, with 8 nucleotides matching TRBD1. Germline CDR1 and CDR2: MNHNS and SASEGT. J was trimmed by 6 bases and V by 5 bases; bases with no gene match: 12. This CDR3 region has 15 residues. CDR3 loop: CASSPGQGQGLEQYF. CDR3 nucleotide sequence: TGTGCCAGCAGTCCTGGACAGGGTCAGGGGCTCGAGCAGTACTTC.

For the CDR3, the DNA is TGCAGTGCCCGCCGACTAGCGGGAGTCGGCTACGAGCAGTACTTC. As protein: CSARRLAGVGYEQYF. The chain is built from TRBV20-1 and TRBJ2-7; TRBD2 matches at 12 bases. This CDR3 is 15 amino acids long. V lost 6 bases, J lost 3 bases, and 9 bases stayed unmatched. CDR1 is DFQATT and CDR2 is SNEGSKA in the germline V gene (reference sequence).

The CDR3 DNA reads TGTGCCAGCAGTTACCTTGTGGGAGGTTCCCCAAACATTCAGTACTTC. Amino acids: CASSYLVGGSPNIQYF. The chain joins TRBV6-5 to TRBJ2-4, with D possibly matching TRBD2 (6 bases). With 2 bases removed from V and 6 bases from J, the gap between germline ends came to 17 bases. This CDR3 has 16 residues. Per the germline V gene, CDR1 is MNHEY and CDR2 is SVGAGI.

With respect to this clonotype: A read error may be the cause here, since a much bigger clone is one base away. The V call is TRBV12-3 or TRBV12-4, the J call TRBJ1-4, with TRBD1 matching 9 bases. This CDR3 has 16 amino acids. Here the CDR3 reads CAGSLISGTGNEKLFF. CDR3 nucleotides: TGTGCCGGCAGTTTAATCTCGGGGACAGGGAATGAAAAACTGTTTTTT.

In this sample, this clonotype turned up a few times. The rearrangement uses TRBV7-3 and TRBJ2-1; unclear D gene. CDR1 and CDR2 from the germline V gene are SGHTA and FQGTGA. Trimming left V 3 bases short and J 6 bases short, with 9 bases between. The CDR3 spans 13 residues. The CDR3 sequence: CASSFSTFNEQFF. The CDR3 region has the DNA TGTGCCAGCAGCTTCTCGACCTTCAATGAGCAGTTCTTC.

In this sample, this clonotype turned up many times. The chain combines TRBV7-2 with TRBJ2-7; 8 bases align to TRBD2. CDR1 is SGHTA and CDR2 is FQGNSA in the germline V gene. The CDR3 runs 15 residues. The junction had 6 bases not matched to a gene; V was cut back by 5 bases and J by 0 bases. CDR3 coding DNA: TGTGCCAGCAGCCGACTAGCGATAAACTCCTACGAGCAGTACTTC. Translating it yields CASSRLAINSYEQYF. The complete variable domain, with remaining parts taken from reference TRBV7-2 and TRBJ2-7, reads GAGVSQSPSNKVTEKGKDVELRCDPISGHTALYWYRQSLGQGLEFLIYFQGNSAPDKSGLPSDRFSAERTGGSVSTLTIQRTQQEDSAVYLCASSRLAINSYEQYFGPGTRLTVT.

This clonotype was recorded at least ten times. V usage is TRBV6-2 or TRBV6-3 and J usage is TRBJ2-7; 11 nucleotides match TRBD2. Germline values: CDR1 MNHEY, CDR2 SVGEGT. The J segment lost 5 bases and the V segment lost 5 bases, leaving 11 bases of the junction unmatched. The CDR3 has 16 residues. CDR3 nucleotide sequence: TGTGCCAGCAGTCATCCTTTAGCGGGAGGGACCCACGAGCAGTACTTC. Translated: CASSHPLAGGTHEQYF.

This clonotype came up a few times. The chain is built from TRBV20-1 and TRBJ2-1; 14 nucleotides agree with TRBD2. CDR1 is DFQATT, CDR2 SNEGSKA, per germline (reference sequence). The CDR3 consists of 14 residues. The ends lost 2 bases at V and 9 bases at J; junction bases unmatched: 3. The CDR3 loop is CSARKTSGRGEQFF. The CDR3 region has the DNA TGCAGTGCTAGAAAGACTAGCGGGAGGGGTGAGCAGTTCTTC.

CDR3: CSVGRTGRSYEQYF. The CDR3 DNA reads as TGCAGCGTGGGAAGGACAGGGAGGTCCTACGAGCAGTACTTC. The chain recombines TRBV29-1 with TRBJ2-7; 8 bases are shared with TRBD1. V gave up 6 bases and J gave up 1 base; unmatched junction bases: 8. The germline gives CDR1 SQVTM, CDR2 ANQGSEA. CDR3 size: 14 residues.

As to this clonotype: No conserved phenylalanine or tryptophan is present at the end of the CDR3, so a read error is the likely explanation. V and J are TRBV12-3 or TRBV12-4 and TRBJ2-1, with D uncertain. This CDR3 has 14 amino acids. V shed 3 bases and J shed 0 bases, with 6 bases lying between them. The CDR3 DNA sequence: TGTGCCAGCAGTTTCTCGAGCTCCTACAATGAGCAGTTCATC. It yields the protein CASSFSSSYNEQFI.

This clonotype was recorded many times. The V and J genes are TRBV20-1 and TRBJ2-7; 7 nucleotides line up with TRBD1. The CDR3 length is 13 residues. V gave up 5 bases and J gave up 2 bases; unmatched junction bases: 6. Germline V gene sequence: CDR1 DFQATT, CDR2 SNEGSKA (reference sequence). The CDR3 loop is CSARTGLAYEQYF. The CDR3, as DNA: TGCAGTGCTCGGACAGGACTCGCCTACGAGCAGTACTTC.

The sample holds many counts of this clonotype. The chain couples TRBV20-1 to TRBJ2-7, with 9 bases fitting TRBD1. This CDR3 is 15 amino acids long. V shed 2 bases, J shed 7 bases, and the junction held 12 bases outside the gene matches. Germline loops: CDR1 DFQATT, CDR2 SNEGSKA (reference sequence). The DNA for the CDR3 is TGCAGTGCTAGACCTTCGGGACAGGGTACTCGGGAGCAGTACTTC. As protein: CSARPSGQGTREQYF.

For the CDR3, the DNA is TGTGCCTGGAACAGGGACCACGAGCAGTACTTC. The encoded protein is CAWNRDHEQYF. This chain links TRBV30 with TRBJ2-7; D may be TRBD1 (6 bases). The CDR3 is made up of 11 amino acids. Trimming shortened V by 4 bases and J by 5 bases, and 9 bases separated the two germline ends. Germline loops: CDR1 GTSNPN, CDR2 SVGIG (reference sequence).

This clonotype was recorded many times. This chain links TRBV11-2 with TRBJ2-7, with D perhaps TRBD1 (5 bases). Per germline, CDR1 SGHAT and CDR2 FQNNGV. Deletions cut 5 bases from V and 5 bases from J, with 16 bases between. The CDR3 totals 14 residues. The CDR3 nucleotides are TGTGCCAGCAGCGCGCAGGGCCAGGGTGACGAGCAGTACTTC. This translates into CASSAQGQGDEQYF.

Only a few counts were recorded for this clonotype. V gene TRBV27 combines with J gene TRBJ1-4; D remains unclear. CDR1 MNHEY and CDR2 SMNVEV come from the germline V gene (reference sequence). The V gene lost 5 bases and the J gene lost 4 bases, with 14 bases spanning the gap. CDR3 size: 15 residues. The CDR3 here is CASSTLGSGNEKLFF. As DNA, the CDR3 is TGTGCCAGCAGTACCCTCGGGTCTGGTAATGAAAAACTGTTTTTT.

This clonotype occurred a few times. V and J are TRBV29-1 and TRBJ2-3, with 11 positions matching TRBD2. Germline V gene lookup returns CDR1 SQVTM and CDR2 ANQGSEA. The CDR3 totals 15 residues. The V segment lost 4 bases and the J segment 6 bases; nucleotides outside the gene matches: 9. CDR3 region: CSVGPLAGVKDTQYF. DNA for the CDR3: TGCAGCGTTGGACCACTAGCGGGAGTAAAGGATACGCAGTATTTT.

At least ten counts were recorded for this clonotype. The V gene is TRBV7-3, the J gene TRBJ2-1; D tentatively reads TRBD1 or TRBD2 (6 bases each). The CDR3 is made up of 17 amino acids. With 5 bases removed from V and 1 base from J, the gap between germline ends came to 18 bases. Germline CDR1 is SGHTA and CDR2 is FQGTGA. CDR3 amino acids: CASSIIGGGHSYNEQFF. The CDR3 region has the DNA TGTGCCAGCAGCATAATCGGAGGGGGGCATTCCTACAATGAGCAGTTCTTC.

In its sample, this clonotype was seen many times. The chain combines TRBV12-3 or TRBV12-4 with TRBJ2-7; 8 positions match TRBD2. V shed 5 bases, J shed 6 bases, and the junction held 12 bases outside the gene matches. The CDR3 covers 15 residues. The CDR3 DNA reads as TGTGCCAGCAGTCCTTTACCGGGAGGGCCGGGCGAGCAGTACTTC. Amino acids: CASSPLPGGPGEQYF.

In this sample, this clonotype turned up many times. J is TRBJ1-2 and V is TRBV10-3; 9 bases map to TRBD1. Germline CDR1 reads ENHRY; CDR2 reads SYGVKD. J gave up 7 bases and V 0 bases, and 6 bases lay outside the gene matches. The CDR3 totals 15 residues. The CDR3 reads CAISESGQGVTGYTF. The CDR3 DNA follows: TGTGCCATCAGTGAGTCGGGACAGGGAGTAACTGGCTACACCTTC.

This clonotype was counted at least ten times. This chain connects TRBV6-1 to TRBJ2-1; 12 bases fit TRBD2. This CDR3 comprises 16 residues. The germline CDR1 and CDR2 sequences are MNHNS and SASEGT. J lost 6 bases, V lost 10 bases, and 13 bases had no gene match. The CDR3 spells CATERLAGESFNEQFF. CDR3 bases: TGTGCCACCGAAAGACTAGCGGGAGAATCTTTCAATGAGCAGTTCTTC.

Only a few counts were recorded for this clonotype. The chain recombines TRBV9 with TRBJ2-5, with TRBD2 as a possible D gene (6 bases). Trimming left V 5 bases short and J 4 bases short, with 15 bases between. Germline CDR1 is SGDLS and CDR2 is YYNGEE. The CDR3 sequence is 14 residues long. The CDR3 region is CASRSSGEAETQYF. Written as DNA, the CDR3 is TGTGCCAGCAGGAGTTCGGGAGAGGCAGAGACCCAGTACTTC. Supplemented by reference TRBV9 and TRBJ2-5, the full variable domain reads DSGVTQTPKHLITATGQRVTLRCSPRSGDLSVYWYQQSLDQGLQFLIQYYNGEERAKGNILERFSAQQFPDLHSELNLSSLELGDSALYFCASRSSGEAETQYFGPGTRLLVL.